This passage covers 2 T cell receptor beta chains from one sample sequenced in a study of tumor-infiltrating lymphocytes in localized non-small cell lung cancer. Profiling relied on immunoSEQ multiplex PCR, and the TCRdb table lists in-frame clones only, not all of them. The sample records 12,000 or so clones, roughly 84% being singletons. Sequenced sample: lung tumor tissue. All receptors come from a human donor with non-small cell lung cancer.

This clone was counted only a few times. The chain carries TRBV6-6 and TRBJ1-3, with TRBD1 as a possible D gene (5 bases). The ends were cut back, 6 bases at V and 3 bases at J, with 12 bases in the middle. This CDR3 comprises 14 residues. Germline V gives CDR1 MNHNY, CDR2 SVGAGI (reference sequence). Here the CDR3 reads CASSHGGLGNTIYF. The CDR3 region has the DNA TGTGCCAGCAGCCACGGGGGACTTGGAAACACCATATATTTT.

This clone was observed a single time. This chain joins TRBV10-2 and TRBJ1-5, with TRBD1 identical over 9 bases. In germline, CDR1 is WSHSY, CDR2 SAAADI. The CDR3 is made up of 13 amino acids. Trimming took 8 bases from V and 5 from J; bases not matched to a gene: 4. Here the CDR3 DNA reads TGCGCCAGCCGGGACAGGGCTGATCAGCCCCAGCATTTT. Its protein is CASRDRADQPQHF.